A single TCR beta chain is shown here with its context. Its antigen is as yet unknown. This sample was included in a study of T cells in tuberculosis. The wider study: This South African cohort compared adolescents with or without latent tuberculosis against adults with active tuberculosis.

V shed 2 bases and J shed 14 bases, with 12 bases lying between them. Per germline, CDR1 LNHNV and CDR2 YYDKDF (reference sequence). There are 12 residues in the CDR3. Study-level points and caveats: Active tuberculosis cases were adults; controls were adolescents. Smaller distances to GMM-specific TCRs suggested their expansion in active tuberculosis.

Generated by immunoSEQ multiplex PCR, the TCRdb table keeps only in-frame clones and is missing some. The profile shows fewer than 35,000 clones, around 94% of them singletons. Tuberculin skin test and IGRA determined adolescents' latent tuberculosis status at entry. Sequences were obtained from PBMCs. The chain uses TRBV15 and TRBJ1-4; D ambiguous. This TCR derives from a donor between 10 and 29 years old with latent tuberculosis or without tuberculosis infection. As DNA, the CDR3 is TGTGCCACCAGCAGAATCCGGGAGATCCTGTTTTTT. Translating it yields CATSRIREILFF.